One T cell receptor (beta chain) is described in this entry. Germline-derived CDR1 and CDR2 are SGHRS and YFSETQ. The CDR3 has 13 residues. Whole-blood RNA isolation (total RNA) proceeded without T cell sorting. Researchers used template switching to add UMIs featuring a 6-nucleotide sample barcode. From its re-call of the 5' RACE reads, TCRdb lists each CDR3 protein once, without DNA. The listing contains 110,000 to 150,000 distinct CDR3 sequences. The sample originates from a study of monozygotic twins with inflammatory bowel disease. This receptor was taken from a human donor with ulcerative colitis or Crohn's disease, or a healthy co-twin of an affected twin (not recorded which). The sample was blood. The chain recombines TRBV5-1 with TRBJ2-4. The CDR3 sequence: CASSLVAGDIQYF.